The 17 T cell receptor beta chains reported below all come from one sample, sequenced in a study of blood T cell repertoires in COVID-19. Method: immunoSEQ multiplex PCR; TCRdb's copy keeps in-frame clones and lacks some. The sample records 250,000 to 300,000 clones, roughly nine tenths being singletons. Source material: PBMCs or T cells enriched from blood (not recorded which). The receptors were gathered from a woman in her fifties or sixties who had recovered from COVID-19.

The chain recombines TRBV5-6 with TRBJ1-1, with D perhaps TRBD1 (6 bases). In germline, CDR1 is SGHDT, CDR2 YYEEEE. The CDR3 runs 13 residues. Trimming removed 6 bases at V and 2 bases at J, with 11 bases between. The CDR3 here is CASIGGGNTEAFF. In DNA form, the CDR3 reads TGTGCCAGCATTGGGGGCGGTAACACTGAAGCTTTCTTT.

The V and J genes are TRBV11-2 and TRBJ1-1; 7 nucleotides align to TRBD1. In germline, CDR1 is SGHAT, CDR2 FQNNGV. With V trimmed by 3 bases and J by 4 bases, 11 bases remained unmatched. The length of the CDR3 is 16 residues. DNA for the CDR3: TGTGCCAGCAGCTTGGGACAGCAAACGGGGGCCACTGAAGCTTTCTTT. The encoded protein is CASSLGQQTGATEAFF.

This chain connects TRBV28 to TRBJ1-2, with D hard to call. Germline CDR1 reads MDHEN; CDR2 reads SYDVKM. CDR3 length: 11 amino acids. V lost 11 bases, J lost 8 bases, and 15 bases lay in between. CDR3 amino acids: CAGLEGEGYTF. DNA of the CDR3: TGTGCCGGCCTTGAGGGCGAGGGCTACACCTTC.

V gene TRBV7-9 combines with J gene TRBJ2-3, with a possible D match to TRBD1 (5 bases). The V and J ends lost 2 bases and 3 bases respectively, with 12 bases between them. This CDR3 spans 15 amino acids. Per germline, CDR1 SEHNR and CDR2 FQNEAQ (reference sequence). This chain's CDR3 is CASSLTGAMTDTQYF. DNA for the CDR3: TGTGCCAGCAGCTTAACAGGAGCGATGACAGATACGCAGTATTTT.

The chain recombines TRBV14 with TRBJ2-3; D gene uncertain. The germline V gene has CDR1 SGHDN and CDR2 FVKESK. Trimming took off 5 bases at V and 1 base at J, with 10 bases between the two ends. The length of the CDR3 is 14 residues. CDR3 in DNA: TGTGCCAGCAGCTCAGGTTCTGGCACAGATACGCAGTATTTT. Protein sequence: CASSSGSGTDTQYF. Variable domain in full (rest from reference TRBV14 and TRBJ2-3): EAGVTQFPSHSVIEKGQTVTLRCDPISGHDNLYWYRRVMGKEIKFLLHFVKESKQDESGMPNNRFLAERTGGTYSTLKVQPAELEDSGVYFCASSSGSGTDTQYFGPGTRLTVL.

The chain has TRBV19 and TRBJ1-1; 7 bases agree with TRBD1. CDR1 and CDR2 from the germline V gene are LNHDA and SQIVND (reference sequence). The CDR3 covers 17 residues. V trimming: 0 bases; J trimming: 1 base; junction bases outside the gene matches: 8. The CDR3 protein is CASSIDSPWTGNTEAFF. For the CDR3, the DNA is TGTGCCAGTAGTATAGATTCCCCGTGGACAGGGAACACTGAAGCTTTCTTT.

The chain's CDR3 is CASSETGGSGNTIYF. In DNA, the CDR3 is TGTGCCAGCAGTGAGACAGGGGGCTCTGGAAACACCATATATTTT. The V call is TRBV28, the J call TRBJ1-3; 9 bases are shared with TRBD1. This CDR3 contains 15 residues. V was clipped by 5 bases and J by 0 bases; unmatched bases: 2. The germline V gene has CDR1 MDHEN and CDR2 SYDVKM.

The CDR3 sequence: CASSGDTNTDTQYF. The CDR3 nucleotides are TGCGCCAGCAGCGGGGACACCAACACAGATACGCAGTATTTT. This sequence joins TRBV5-1 and TRBJ2-3; D may be TRBD1 (6 bases). The CDR3 length is 14 residues. The ends were cut back, 4 bases at V and 2 bases at J, with 11 bases in the middle. Germline CDR1 SGHRS, CDR2 YFSETQ.

This rearrangement joins TRBV18 to TRBJ2-3; TRBD2 matches 12 bases. Germline CDR1 KGHSH, CDR2 LQKENI. V shed 6 bases, J shed 5 bases, and the junction held 18 bases outside the gene matches. The CDR3 is made up of 19 amino acids. The CDR3 sequence is CASSLRFTGTSGQEDTQYF. DNA of the CDR3: TGTGCCAGCTCCCTCCGGTTCACCGGGACTAGCGGGCAAGAAGATACGCAGTATTTT.

This chain links TRBV19 with TRBJ1-6, with a tentative D call TRBD1 (5 bases). CDR1 and CDR2 (germline): LNHDA, SQIVND (reference sequence). The CDR3 runs 12 residues. V lost 7 bases, J lost 10 bases, and 11 bases lay in between. This CDR3 reads CASNQGRSPLHF. The CDR3 nucleotides read TGTGCCAGTAATCAGGGAAGATCACCCCTCCACTTT.

A few counts support this clone. V and J are TRBV3-1 (or the pseudogene TRBV3-2) and TRBJ1-1; 8 bases are a match to TRBD1. The V gene end was trimmed by 4 bases and the J gene end by 4 bases; junction bases not matched to a gene: 5. Germline-derived CDR1 and CDR2 are LGHDT and YNNKEL (reference sequence). CDR3 size: 14 residues. CDR3 sequence (DNA): TGTGCCAGCAGCCTACCACAGGGGGGCACTGAAGCTTTCTTT. This gives the protein CASSLPQGGTEAFF.

This sequence joins TRBV9 and TRBJ1-4, with D possibly being TRBD1 (6 bases). Germline V gene data show CDR1 as SGDLS and CDR2 as YYNGEE. This CDR3 is 15 amino acids long. The ends were cut back, 3 bases at V and 6 bases at J, with 15 bases in the middle. CDR3 sequence (DNA): TGTGCCAGCAGCGCGACAGGACAGCCAGATGAAAAACTGTTTTTT. It encodes CASSATGQPDEKLFF.

The J gene is TRBJ2-4, the V gene TRBV19; TRBD2 might be the D (5 bases). Germline lookup yields CDR1 LNHDA and CDR2 SQIVND (reference sequence). V shed 9 bases and J shed 9 bases, with 30 bases lying between them. The CDR3 length is 17 residues. The chain's CDR3 is CASNNAGWGSYLGIQYF. The CDR3 bases are TGTGCCAGCAACAATGCGGGCTGGGGAAGCTATCTAGGCATTCAGTACTTC. Together with reference TRBV19 and TRBJ2-4, the CDR3 gives the full variable domain: DGGITQSPKYLFRKEGQNVTLSCEQNLNHDAMYWYRQDPGQGLRLIYYSQIVNDFQKGDIAEGYSVSREKKESFPLTVTSAQKNPTAFYLCASNNAGWGSYLGIQYFGAGTRLSVL.

The chain recombines TRBV9 with TRBJ1-2, with D perhaps TRBD1 (6 bases). The CDR3 is 14 amino acids. Trimming took off 0 bases at V and 4 bases at J, with 10 bases between the two ends. Germline assignment: CDR1 SGDLS and CDR2 YYNGEE. The CDR3: CASSVEGGLYGYTF. CDR3 nucleotide sequence: TGTGCCAGCAGCGTAGAGGGGGGGCTCTATGGCTACACCTTC.

CDR3 residues: CASQGLAGAEQYF. Written as DNA, the CDR3 is TGTGCCAGTCAGGGACTAGCGGGAGCCGAGCAGTACTTC. V gene TRBV19 combines with J gene TRBJ2-7, with TRBD2 identical over 14 bases. With 8 bases clipped from V and 6 bases from J, the junction kept 3 bases outside the gene matches. CDR3 length: 13 residues. The germline V gene encodes CDR1 LNHDA and CDR2 SQIVND (reference sequence).

Worth noting for this clone: The sample carries other DNA sequences with the same CDR3. The chain couples TRBV5-1 to TRBJ2-1; D not certain. V was trimmed by 5 bases and J by 0 bases, leaving 6 bases between them. This CDR3 has 13 residues. The germline CDR1 and CDR2 sequences are SGHRS and YFSETQ. The CDR3 coding sequence is TGCGCCAGCAGTAGTAGCTCCTACAATGAGCAGTTCTTC. Amino acids: CASSSSSYNEQFF.

The chain carries TRBV11-3 and TRBJ2-2, with a tentative D call TRBD2 (6 bases). There are 16 residues in the CDR3. The germline V and J ends were trimmed by 5 bases and 4 bases, with 17 bases remaining between them. Germline CDR1 is SGHNT and CDR2 is YENEEA. This CDR3 reads CASSPRASRGTGELFF. The CDR3 nucleotides read TGTGCCAGCAGCCCGAGGGCCTCGCGGGGCACCGGGGAGCTGTTTTTT.